The rows below give T cell receptor beta chains drawn from one sample of a study of T cell changes during pregnancy in multiple sclerosis. The assay was immunoSEQ multiplex PCR, and TCRdb's table has in-frame clones only and misses some. The sample contains 90,000 to 100,000 clones, roughly 93% of which appear only once. This sample comprised peripheral blood, obtained in the third trimester of pregnancy. The receptor source for this set is a female donor with multiple sclerosis, enrolled in a pregnancy study. CDR3s include the opening cysteine and the closing phenylalanine or tryptophan. A D gene is named only where the DNA matches it firmly. Size is omitted from some rows. Given values are once, few, many or a class for expanded clones.

j_gene: TRBJ2-2; v_gene: TRBV29-1; abundance: once; len: 15; d_gene: .; CDR3aa: CSVAQSRGNTGELFF; CDR3nt: TGCAGCGTTGCTCAGAGCAGGGGGAACACCGGGGAGCTGTTTTTT
j_gene: TRBJ1-2; v_gene: TRBV28; abundance: .; len: 12; d_gene: .; CDR3aa: CASNQGNYGYTF; CDR3nt: TGTGCCAGCAACCAGGGAAACTATGGCTACACCTTC
j_gene: TRBJ2-1; v_gene: TRBV28; abundance: .; len: 13; d_gene: TRBD1; CDR3aa: CASSERDSNEQFF; CDR3nt: TGTGCCAGCAGTGAACGGGACAGCAATGAGCAGTTCTTC
j_gene: TRBJ2-7; v_gene: TRBV2; abundance: .; len: 17; d_gene: TRBD1; CDR3aa: CASSPPGQVKIAYEQYF; CDR3nt: TGTGCCAGCAGCCCTCCGGGACAGGTGAAAATTGCCTACGAGCAGTACTTC
j_gene: TRBJ1-1; v_gene: TRBV19; abundance: .; len: 12; d_gene: TRBD1; CDR3aa: CASSTNRGKAFF; CDR3nt: TGTGCCAGTAGTACCAACAGGGGGAAGGCTTTCTTT
j_gene: TRBJ2-6; v_gene: TRBV19; abundance: .; len: 14; d_gene: .; CDR3aa: CASRQGSGANVLTF; CDR3nt: TGTGCCAGTAGACAGGGCTCTGGGGCCAACGTCCTGACTTTC
j_gene: TRBJ2-3; v_gene: TRBV28; abundance: .; len: 18; d_gene: .; CDR3aa: CASSFTLETTPTADTQYF; CDR3nt: TGTGCCAGCAGTTTTACCTTGGAAACGACACCTACTGCAGATACGCAGTATTTT
j_gene: TRBJ1-5; v_gene: TRBV30; abundance: .; len: 13; d_gene: TRBD1; CDR3aa: CAWSVGQQGPQHF; CDR3nt: TGTGCCTGGAGTGTGGGACAGCAAGGGCCCCAGCATTTT
j_gene: TRBJ1-5; v_gene: TRBV4-1; abundance: .; len: 14; d_gene: .; CDR3aa: CASSIEGNGRPQHF; CDR3nt: TGCGCCAGCAGCATAGAGGGAAACGGGCGGCCCCAGCATTTT
j_gene: TRBJ1-1; v_gene: TRBV6-1; abundance: .; len: 13; d_gene: TRBD1; CDR3aa: CASSDRVWTEAFF; CDR3nt: TGTGCCAGCAGCGACAGGGTATGGACTGAAGCTTTCTTT
j_gene: TRBJ2-1; v_gene: TRBV6-5; abundance: .; len: 12; d_gene: TRBD2; CDR3aa: CASRSSGDEQFF; CDR3nt: TGTGCCAGCAGGTCTAGCGGCGATGAGCAGTTCTTC
j_gene: TRBJ1-5; v_gene: TRBV7-7; abundance: .; len: 17; d_gene: TRBD1; CDR3aa: CASSLDTGQGCNQPQHF; CDR3nt: TGTGCTAGCAGCTTAGATACGGGACAGGGGTGCAATCAGCCCCAGCATTTT
j_gene: TRBJ2-7; v_gene: TRBV7-9; abundance: .; len: 11; d_gene: .; CDR3aa: CASSLGRGQYF; CDR3nt: TGTGCCAGCAGCCTTGGTAGGGGTCAGTACTTC
j_gene: TRBJ1-1; v_gene: TRBV5-5; abundance: .; len: 13; d_gene: .; CDR3aa: CASSLWGGTEAFF; CDR3nt: TGTGCCAGCAGCTTGTGGGGGGGTACTGAAGCTTTCTTT
j_gene: TRBJ1-1; v_gene: TRBV30; abundance: .; len: 17; d_gene: .; CDR3aa: CAWTPWGLGIRNTEAFF; CDR3nt: TGTGCCTGGACCCCCTGGGGCCTTGGGATCCGAAACACTGAAGCTTTCTTT
j_gene: TRBJ2-1; v_gene: TRBV6-6; abundance: .; len: 13; d_gene: TRBD2; CDR3aa: CASTRKRDHEQFF; CDR3nt: TGTGCCAGCACCCGTAAGCGGGATCATGAGCAGTTCTTC
j_gene: TRBJ2-2; v_gene: TRBV9; abundance: .; len: 13; d_gene: .; CDR3aa: CASRLQDTGELFF; CDR3nt: TGTGCCAGCAGACTACAGGATACCGGGGAGCTGTTTTTT
j_gene: TRBJ2-1; v_gene: TRBV7-9; abundance: .; len: 15; d_gene: .; CDR3aa: CASSSTRGPYNEQFF; CDR3nt: TGTGCCAGCAGCTCGACTAGGGGGCCTTACAATGAGCAGTTCTTC
j_gene: TRBJ2-1; v_gene: TRBV11-1; abundance: .; len: 15; d_gene: .; CDR3aa: CASSLAGGSYNEQFF; CDR3nt: TGTGCCAGCAGCTTAGCGGGGGGCTCCTACAATGAGCAGTTCTTC
j_gene: TRBJ2-7; v_gene: TRBV7-8; abundance: .; len: 14; d_gene: .; CDR3aa: CASSSSEVSYEQYF; CDR3nt: TGTGCCAGCAGCTCCAGTGAGGTCTCCTACGAGCAGTACTTC
j_gene: TRBJ1-5; v_gene: TRBV6-1; abundance: few; len: 14; d_gene: TRBD1; CDR3aa: CASSWTGDDQPQHF; CDR3nt: TGTGCCAGCAGCTGGACAGGGGACGATCAGCCCCAGCATTTT
j_gene: TRBJ2-3; v_gene: TRBV5-8; abundance: .; len: 15; d_gene: TRBD2; CDR3aa: CASSFLAVWADTQYF; CDR3nt: TGTGCCAGCAGCTTCCTAGCGGTTTGGGCAGATACGCAGTATTTT
j_gene: TRBJ2-7; v_gene: TRBV5-1; abundance: .; len: 13; d_gene: .; CDR3aa: CASSSGLYDEQYF; CDR3nt: TGCGCCAGCAGCTCGGGGTTGTATGACGAGCAGTACTTC
j_gene: TRBJ1-2; v_gene: TRBV28; abundance: .; len: 14; d_gene: TRBD1; CDR3aa: CASSDRGRGNGYTF; CDR3nt: TGTGCCAGCAGTGACAGGGGGCGAGGGAATGGCTACACCTTC
j_gene: TRBJ2-5; v_gene: TRBV29-1; abundance: .; len: 13; d_gene: TRBD2; CDR3aa: CSVEEGGRETQYF; CDR3nt: TGCAGCGTTGAAGAGGGGGGGAGAGAGACCCAGTACTTC
j_gene: TRBJ1-1; v_gene: TRBV6-1; abundance: .; len: 17; d_gene: .; CDR3aa: CASSEVRGMNWNTEAFF; CDR3nt: TGTGCCAGCAGTGAAGTTCGGGGGATGAATTGGAACACTGAAGCTTTCTTT
j_gene: TRBJ2-2; v_gene: TRBV6-6; abundance: once; len: 13; d_gene: .; CDR3aa: CASSYLRTGELFF; CDR3nt: TGTGCCAGCAGTTATTTGAGAACCGGGGAGCTGTTTTTT
j_gene: TRBJ2-7; v_gene: TRBV4-1; abundance: .; len: 16; d_gene: .; CDR3aa: CASSQFLQGLSYEQYF; CDR3nt: TGCGCCAGCAGCCAATTCTTACAGGGTTTGTCCTACGAGCAGTACTTC
j_gene: TRBJ2-5; v_gene: TRBV6-1; abundance: .; len: 13; d_gene: TRBD2; CDR3aa: CASGGLAGETQYF; CDR3nt: TGTGCCAGCGGGGGACTAGCGGGAGAGACCCAGTACTTC